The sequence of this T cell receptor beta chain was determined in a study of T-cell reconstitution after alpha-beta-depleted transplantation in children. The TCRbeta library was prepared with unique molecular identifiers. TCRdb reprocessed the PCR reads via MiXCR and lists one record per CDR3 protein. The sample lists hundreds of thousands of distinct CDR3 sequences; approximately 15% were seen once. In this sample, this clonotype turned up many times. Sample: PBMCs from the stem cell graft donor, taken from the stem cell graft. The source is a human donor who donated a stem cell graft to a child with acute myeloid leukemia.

The CDR3, as DNA: TGCGCCAGCAGCCAGCTTCTATTCAGGGGAGGGGGCATGAACACTGAAGCTTTCTTT. Its translation: CASSQLLFRGGGMNTEAFF. The V gene is TRBV4-3, the J gene TRBJ1-1, with 7 bases aligning to TRBD1. Germline V gene sequence: CDR1 LGHNA, CDR2 YSLEER. The CDR3 runs 19 residues. The junction had 16 bases not matched to a gene; V was cut back by 3 bases and J by 0 bases.